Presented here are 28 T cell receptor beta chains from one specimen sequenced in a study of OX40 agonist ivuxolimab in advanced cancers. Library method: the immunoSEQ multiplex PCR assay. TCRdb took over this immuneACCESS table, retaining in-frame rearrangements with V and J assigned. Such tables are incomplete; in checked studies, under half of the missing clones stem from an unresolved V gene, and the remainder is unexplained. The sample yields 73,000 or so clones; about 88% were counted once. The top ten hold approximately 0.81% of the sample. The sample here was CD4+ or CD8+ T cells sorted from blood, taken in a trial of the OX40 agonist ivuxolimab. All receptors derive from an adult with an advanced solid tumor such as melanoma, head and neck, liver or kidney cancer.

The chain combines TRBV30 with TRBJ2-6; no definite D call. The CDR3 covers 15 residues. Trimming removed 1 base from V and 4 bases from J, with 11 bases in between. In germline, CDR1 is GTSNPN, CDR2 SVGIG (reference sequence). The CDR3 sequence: CAWSEGHPGANVLTF. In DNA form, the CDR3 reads TGTGCCTGGAGTGAAGGTCACCCCGGGGCCAACGTCCTGACTTTC.

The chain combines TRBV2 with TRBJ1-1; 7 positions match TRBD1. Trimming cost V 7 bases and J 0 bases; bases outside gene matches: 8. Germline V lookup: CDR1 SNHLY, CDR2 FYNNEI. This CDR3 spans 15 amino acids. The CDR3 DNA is TGTGCCAGCATTGCAGGGGGGATAGTGAACACTGAAGCTTTCTTT. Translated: CASIAGGIVNTEAFF.

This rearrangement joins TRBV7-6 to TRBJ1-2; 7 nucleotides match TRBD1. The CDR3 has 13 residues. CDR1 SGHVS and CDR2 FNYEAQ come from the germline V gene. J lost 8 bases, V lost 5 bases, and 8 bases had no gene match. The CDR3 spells CASSLAGGEGYTF. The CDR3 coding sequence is TGTGCCAGCAGCCTGGCAGGGGGTGAAGGCTACACCTTC.

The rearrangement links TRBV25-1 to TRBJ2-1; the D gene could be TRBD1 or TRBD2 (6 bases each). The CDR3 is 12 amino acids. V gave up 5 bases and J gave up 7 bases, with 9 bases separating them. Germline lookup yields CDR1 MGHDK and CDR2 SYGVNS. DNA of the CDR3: TGTGCCAGCAGTCGGGGGCCGAATGAGCAGTTCTTC. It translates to CASSRGPNEQFF.

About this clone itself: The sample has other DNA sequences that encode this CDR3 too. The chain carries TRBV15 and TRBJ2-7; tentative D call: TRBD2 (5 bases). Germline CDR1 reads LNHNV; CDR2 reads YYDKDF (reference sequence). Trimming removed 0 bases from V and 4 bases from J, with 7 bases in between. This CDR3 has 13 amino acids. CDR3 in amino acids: CATSRDEGYEQYF. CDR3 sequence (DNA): TGTGCCACCAGCAGAGATGAGGGTTACGAGCAGTACTTC. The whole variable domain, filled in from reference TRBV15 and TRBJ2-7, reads DAMVIQNPRYQVTQFGKPVTLSCSQTLNHNVMYWYQQKSSQAPKLLFHYYDKDFNNEADTPDNFQSRRPNTSFCFLDIRSPGLGDTAMYLCATSRDEGYEQYFGPGTRLTVT.

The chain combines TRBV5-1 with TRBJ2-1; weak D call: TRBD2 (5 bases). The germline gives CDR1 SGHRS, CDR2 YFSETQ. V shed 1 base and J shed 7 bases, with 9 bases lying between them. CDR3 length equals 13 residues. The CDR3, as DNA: TGCGCCAGCAGCTTGACTACTAGGAATGAGCAGTTCTTC. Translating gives CASSLTTRNEQFF. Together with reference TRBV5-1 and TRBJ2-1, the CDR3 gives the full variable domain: KAGVTQTPRYLIKTRGQQVTLSCSPISGHRSVSWYQQTPGQGLQFLFEYFSETQRNKGNFPGRFSGRQFSNSRSEMNVSTLELGDSALYLCASSLTTRNEQFFGPGTRLTVL.

CDR3 protein: CASSPWGAGKETQYF. CDR3 DNA: TGTGCCAGCAGCCCCTGGGGGGCTGGGAAAGAGACCCAGTACTTC. The V and J genes are TRBV6-5 and TRBJ2-5; D is perhaps TRBD1 or TRBD2 (6 bases each). The CDR3 has 15 amino acids. Trimming left V 6 bases short and J 3 bases short, with 17 bases between. The germline CDR1 and CDR2 sequences are MNHEY and SVGAGI.

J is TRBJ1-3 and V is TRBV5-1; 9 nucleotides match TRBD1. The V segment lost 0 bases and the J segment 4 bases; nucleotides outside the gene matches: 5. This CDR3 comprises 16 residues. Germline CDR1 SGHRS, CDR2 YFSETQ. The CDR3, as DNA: TGCGCCAGCAGCTTGGCCGGACAGGGGCGCGGAAACACCATATATTTT. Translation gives CASSLAGQGRGNTIYF.

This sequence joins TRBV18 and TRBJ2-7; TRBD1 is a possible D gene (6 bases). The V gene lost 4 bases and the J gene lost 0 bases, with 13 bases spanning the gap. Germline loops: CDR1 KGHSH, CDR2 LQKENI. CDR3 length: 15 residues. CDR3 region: CASSLGQSLSYEQYF. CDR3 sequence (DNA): TGTGCCAGCTCACTTGGACAGTCCCTCTCCTACGAGCAGTACTTC.

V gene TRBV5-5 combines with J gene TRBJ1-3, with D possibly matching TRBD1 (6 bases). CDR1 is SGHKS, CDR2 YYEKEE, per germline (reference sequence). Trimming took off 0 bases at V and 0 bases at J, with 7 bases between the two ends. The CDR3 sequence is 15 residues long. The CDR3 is CASSLATGSGNTIYF. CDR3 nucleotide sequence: TGTGCCAGCAGCTTGGCGACAGGCTCTGGAAACACCATATATTTT. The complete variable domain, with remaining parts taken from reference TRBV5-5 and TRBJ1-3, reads DAGVTQSPTHLIKTRGQQVTLRCSPISGHKSVSWYQQVLGQGPQFIFQYYEKEERGRGNFPDRFSARQFPNYSSELNVNALLLGDSALYLCASSLATGSGNTIYFGEGSWLTVV.

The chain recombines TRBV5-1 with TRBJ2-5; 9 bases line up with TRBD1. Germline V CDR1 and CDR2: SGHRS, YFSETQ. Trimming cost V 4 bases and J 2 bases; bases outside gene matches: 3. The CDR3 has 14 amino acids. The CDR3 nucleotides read TGCGCCAGCAGCCCCGGGACAGGGCAAGAGACCCAGTACTTC. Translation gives CASSPGTGQETQYF.

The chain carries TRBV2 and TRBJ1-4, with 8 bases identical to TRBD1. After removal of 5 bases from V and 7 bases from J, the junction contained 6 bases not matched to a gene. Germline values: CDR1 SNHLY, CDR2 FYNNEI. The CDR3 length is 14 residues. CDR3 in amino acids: CASSLRTGSEKLFF. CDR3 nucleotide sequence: TGTGCCAGCAGTCTCAGGACAGGGAGTGAAAAACTGTTTTTT.

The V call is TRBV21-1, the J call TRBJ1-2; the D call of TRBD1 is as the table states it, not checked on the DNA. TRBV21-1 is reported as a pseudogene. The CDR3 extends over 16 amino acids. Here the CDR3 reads CASSKAGARSRYGYTF. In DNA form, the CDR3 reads TGTGCCAGCAGCAAAGCGGGGGCCAGGTCTCGCTATGGCTACACCTTC.

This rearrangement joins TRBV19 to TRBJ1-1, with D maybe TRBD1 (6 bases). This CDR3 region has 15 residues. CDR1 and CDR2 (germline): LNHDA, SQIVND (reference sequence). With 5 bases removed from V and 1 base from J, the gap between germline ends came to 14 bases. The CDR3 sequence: CASSVLRGGNTEAFF. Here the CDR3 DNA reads TGTGCCAGTAGTGTCCTCAGGGGTGGGAACACTGAAGCTTTCTTT. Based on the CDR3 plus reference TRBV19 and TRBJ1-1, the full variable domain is DGGITQSPKYLFRKEGQNVTLSCEQNLNHDAMYWYRQDPGQGLRLIYYSQIVNDFQKGDIAEGYSVSREKKESFPLTVTSAQKNPTAFYLCASSVLRGGNTEAFFGQGTRLTVV.

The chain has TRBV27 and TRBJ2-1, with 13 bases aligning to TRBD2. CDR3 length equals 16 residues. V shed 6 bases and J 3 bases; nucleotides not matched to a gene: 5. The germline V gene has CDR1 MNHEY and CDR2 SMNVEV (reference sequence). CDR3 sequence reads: CASRPRTSGSYNEQFF. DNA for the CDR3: TGTGCCAGCAGACCCCGGACTAGCGGGAGCTACAATGAGCAGTTCTTC.

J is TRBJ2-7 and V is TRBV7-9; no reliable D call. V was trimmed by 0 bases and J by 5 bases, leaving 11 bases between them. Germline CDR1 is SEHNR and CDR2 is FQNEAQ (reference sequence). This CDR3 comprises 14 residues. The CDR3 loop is CASSLALLSDEQYF. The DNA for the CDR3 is TGTGCCAGCAGCTTAGCCCTGCTCAGCGACGAGCAGTACTTC. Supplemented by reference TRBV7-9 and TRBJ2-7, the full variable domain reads DTGVSQNPRHKITKRGQNVTFRCDPISEHNRLYWYRQTLGQGPEFLTYFQNEAQLEKSRLLSDRFSAERPKGSFSTLEIQRTEQGDSAMYLCASSLALLSDEQYFGPGTRLTVT.

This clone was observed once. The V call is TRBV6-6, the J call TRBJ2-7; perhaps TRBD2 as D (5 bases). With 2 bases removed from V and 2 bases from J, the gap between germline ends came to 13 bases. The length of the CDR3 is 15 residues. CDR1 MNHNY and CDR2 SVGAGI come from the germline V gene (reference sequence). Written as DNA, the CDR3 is TGTGCCAGCAGTTACCTCCCACCGGGGACCTACGAGCAGTACTTC. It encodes CASSYLPPGTYEQYF.

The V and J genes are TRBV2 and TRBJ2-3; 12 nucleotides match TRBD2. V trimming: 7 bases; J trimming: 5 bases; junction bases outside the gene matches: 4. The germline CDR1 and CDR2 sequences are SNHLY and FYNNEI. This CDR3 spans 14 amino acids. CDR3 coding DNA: TGTGCCAGCACGCTAGCGGGAGGGGTAGATACGCAGTATTTT. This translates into CASTLAGGVDTQYF.

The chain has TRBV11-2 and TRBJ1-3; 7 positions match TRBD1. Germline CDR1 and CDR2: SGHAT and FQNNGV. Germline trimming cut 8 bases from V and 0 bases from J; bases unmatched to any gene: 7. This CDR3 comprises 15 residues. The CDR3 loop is CASGSQGFSGNTIYF. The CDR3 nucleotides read TGTGCCAGCGGATCACAGGGGTTCTCTGGAAACACCATATATTTT.

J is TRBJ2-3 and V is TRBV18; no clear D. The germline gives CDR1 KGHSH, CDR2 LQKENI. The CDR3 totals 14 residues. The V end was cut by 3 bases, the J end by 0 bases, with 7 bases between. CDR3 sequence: CASSPARSTDTQYF. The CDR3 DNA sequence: TGTGCCAGCTCACCTGCGCGTAGCACAGATACGCAGTATTTT.

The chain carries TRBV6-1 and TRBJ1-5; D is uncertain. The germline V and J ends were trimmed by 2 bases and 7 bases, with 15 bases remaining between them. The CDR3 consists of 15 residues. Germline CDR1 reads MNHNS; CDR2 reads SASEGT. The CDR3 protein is CASSESVGSGQPQHF. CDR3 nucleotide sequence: TGTGCCAGCAGTGAAAGTGTGGGGTCGGGACAGCCCCAGCATTTT.

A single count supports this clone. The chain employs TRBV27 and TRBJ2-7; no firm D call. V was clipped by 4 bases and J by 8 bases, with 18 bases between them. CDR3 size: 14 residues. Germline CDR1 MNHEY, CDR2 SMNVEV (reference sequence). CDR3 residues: CASSSMTSRPKQYF. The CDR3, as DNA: TGTGCCAGCAGTTCAATGACCAGCCGTCCCAAGCAGTACTTC.

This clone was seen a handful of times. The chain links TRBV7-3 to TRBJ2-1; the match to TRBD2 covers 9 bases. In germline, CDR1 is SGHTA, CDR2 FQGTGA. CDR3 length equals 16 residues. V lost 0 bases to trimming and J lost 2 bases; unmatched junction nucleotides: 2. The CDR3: CASSLTASGTYNEQFF. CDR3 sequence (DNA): TGTGCCAGCAGCTTAACGGCTAGCGGGACCTACAATGAGCAGTTCTTC.

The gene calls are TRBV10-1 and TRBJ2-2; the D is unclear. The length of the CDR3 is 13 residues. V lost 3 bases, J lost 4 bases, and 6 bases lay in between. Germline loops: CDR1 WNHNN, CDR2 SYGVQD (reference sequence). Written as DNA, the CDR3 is TGCGCCAGCAGTGATGCGCTCACCGGGGAGCTGTTTTTT. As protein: CASSDALTGELFF.

The CDR3, as DNA: TGTGCCATCAGTGAGACAGGGATAGCCACTGAAGCTTTCTTT. Translated: CAISETGIATEAFF. V usage is TRBV10-3 and J usage is TRBJ1-1; TRBD1 is a possible D gene (6 bases). Per germline, CDR1 ENHRY and CDR2 SYGVKD. Trimming pared 2 bases from V and 4 bases from J, leaving 11 bases between. The CDR3 loop spans 14 amino acids.

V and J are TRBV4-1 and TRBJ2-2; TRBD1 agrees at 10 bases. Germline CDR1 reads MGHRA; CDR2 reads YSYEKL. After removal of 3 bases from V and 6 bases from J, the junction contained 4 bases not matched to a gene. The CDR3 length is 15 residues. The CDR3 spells CASSHAGTGAGELFF. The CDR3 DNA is TGCGCCAGCAGCCACGCTGGGACAGGGGCCGGGGAGCTGTTTTTT.

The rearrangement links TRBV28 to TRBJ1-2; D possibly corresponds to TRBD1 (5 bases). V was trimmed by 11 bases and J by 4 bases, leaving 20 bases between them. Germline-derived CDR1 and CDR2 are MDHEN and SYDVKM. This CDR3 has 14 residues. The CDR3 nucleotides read TGTGCCGGGCAACGGGCAGGGACTACCTATGGCTACACCTTC. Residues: CAGQRAGTTYGYTF.

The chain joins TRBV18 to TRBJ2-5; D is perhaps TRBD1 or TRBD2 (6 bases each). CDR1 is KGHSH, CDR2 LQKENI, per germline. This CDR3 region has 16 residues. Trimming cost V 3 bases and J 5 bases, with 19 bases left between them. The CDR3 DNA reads TGTGCCAGCTCACCGCGGTCGCTGGGGGGCGGTGAGACCCAGTACTTC. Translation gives CASSPRSLGGGETQYF.